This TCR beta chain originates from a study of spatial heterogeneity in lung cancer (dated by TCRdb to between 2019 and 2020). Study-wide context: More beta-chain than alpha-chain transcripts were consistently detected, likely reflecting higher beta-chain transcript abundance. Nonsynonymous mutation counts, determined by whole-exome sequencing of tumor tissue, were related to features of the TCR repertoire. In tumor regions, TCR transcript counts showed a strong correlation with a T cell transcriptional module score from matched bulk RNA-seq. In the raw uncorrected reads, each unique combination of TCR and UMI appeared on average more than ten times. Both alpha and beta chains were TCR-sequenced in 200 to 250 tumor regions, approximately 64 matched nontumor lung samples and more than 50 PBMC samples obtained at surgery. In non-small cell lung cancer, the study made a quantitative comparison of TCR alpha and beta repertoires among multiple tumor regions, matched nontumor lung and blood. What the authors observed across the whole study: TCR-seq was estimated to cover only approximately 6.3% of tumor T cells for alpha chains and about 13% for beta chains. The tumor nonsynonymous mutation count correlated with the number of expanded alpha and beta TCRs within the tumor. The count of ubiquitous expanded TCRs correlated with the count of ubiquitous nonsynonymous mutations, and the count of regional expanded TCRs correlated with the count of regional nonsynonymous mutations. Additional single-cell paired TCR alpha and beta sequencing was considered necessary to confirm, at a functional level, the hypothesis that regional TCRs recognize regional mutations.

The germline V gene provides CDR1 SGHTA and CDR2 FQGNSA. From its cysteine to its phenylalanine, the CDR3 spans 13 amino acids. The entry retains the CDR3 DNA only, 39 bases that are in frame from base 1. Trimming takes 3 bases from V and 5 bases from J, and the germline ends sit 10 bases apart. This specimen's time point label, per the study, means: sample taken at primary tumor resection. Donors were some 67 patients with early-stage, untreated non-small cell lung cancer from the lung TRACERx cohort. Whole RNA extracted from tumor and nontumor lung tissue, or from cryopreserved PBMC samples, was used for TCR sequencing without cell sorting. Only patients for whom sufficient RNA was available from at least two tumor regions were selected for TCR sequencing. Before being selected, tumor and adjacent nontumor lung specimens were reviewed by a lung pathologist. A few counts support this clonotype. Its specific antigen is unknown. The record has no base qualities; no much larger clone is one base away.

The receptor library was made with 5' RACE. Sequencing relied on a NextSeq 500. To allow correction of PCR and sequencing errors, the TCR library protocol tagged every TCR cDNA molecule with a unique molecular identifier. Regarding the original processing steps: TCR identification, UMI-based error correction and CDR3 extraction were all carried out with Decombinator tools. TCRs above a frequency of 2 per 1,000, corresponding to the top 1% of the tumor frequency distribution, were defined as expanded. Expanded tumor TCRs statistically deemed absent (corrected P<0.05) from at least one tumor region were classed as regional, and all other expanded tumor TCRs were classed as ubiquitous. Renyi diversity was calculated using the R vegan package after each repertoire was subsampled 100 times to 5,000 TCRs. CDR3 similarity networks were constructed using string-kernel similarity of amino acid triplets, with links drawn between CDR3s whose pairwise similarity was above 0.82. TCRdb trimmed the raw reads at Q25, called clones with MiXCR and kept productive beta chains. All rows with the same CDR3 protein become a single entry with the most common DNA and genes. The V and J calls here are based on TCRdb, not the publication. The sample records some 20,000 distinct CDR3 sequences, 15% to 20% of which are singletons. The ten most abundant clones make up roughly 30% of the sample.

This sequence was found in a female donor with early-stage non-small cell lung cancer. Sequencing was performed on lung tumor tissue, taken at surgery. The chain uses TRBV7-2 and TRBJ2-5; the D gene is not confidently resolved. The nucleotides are TGTGCCAGCAGCTTGAGTAGTTTTGAGACCCAGTACTTC. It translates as CASSLSSFETQYF.